This TCR beta chain was identified in a study of T cell repertoires in cytomegalovirus infection. Study-level information: Public TCR beta signatures provided an indication of both CMV infection and a matching HLA type. Study-level results: Using cumulative public TCR beta family frequency, the authors identified those who carried CMV together with the relevant HLA. What dominated the ex vivo response were HLA-C-restricted CMV-specific TCR beta clonotypes.

On this clonotype: Its antigen is not known.

MiXCR was run by TCRdb on the reads, yielding one entry per CDR3 protein. The sample includes approximately 730,000 distinct CDR3 sequences, about 27% of them seen just once. The CDR3 has 13 residues. The germline CDR1 and CDR2 sequences are MDHEN and SYDVKM. The origin of this receptor is a human donor in good health (CMV status not recorded). Some clones in this sample may be carry-over from other donors' samples. The rearrangement joins TRBV28 to TRBJ2-4, with D hard to call. The closer fit of TRBJ2-7 to the DNA end suggests the J call may be wrong. The sample here was cultured CD8+ T cells from PBMCs, taken from culture after CMV antigen stimulation. CDR3 nucleotides: TGTGCCAGCAGTTTTAACCCCGGACCCGAGCAGTACTTC. It is translated as CASSFNPGPEQYF.